This is a list of T cell receptor beta chains from one sample in a study of shared clonotypes between healthy human individuals. The data were produced by immunoSEQ multiplex PCR, yet TCRdb's version contains in-frame clones alone and is incomplete. The sample carries hundreds of thousands of clones, roughly 98% recorded once. The specimen sequenced was naive CD8+ T cells sorted from blood. The receptors shown here come from a man aged 25 to 45 in good health. Both conserved end residues are part of each CDR3. A D gene is named only where the DNA matches it firmly. Where a row states a size, it is once, few, many or the class of an expanded clone; other rows omit it.

CDR3	DNA	D	size	J	V
CASSFPDDPYNEQFF	TGTGCCAGCAGTTTTCCGGACGATCCCTACAATGAGCAGTTCTTC	.	once	TRBJ2-1	TRBV28
CASRTAPGNEQFF	TGTGCCAGCAGAACAGCCCCAGGGAATGAGCAGTTCTTC	.	.	TRBJ2-1	TRBV7-9
CASSPLWREGAYNEQFF	TGTGCCAGCTCACCTCTTTGGCGGGAGGGAGCCTACAATGAGCAGTTCTTC	TRBD2	.	TRBJ2-1	TRBV18
CSVEDRRGAFTDTQYF	TGCAGCGTTGAAGATCGCAGAGGGGCGTTCACAGATACGCAGTATTTT	.	.	TRBJ2-3	TRBV29-1
CATSPSRDRVTEAFF	TGTGCCACCAGCCCCTCCCGGGACAGGGTCACTGAAGCTTTCTTT	TRBD1	.	TRBJ1-1	TRBV15
CASSQDLGQGSPPREQYF	TGTGCCAGCAGCCAAGATTTGGGACAGGGGTCACCTCCGAGGGAGCAGTACTTC	TRBD1	.	TRBJ2-7	TRBV14
CASSREAYEQYF	TGTGCCAGCAGTAGGGAGGCATACGAGCAGTACTTC	.	.	TRBJ2-7	TRBV6-1
CASSYATGGWELFF	TGTGCCAGCAGTTACGCTACAGGGGGTTGGGAGCTGTTTTTT	TRBD1	.	TRBJ2-2	TRBV6-5
CASSLYRGASSYNEQFF	TGTGCCAGCAGCCTGTACCGGGGGGCTAGCTCCTACAATGAGCAGTTCTTC	.	.	TRBJ2-1	TRBV27
CASSHPARQGTDTQYF	TGTGCCAGCAGCCACCCTGCCAGACAGGGCACAGATACGCAGTATTTT	.	.	TRBJ2-3	TRBV11-2
CASSVRTGDYNEQFF	TGTGCCAGCAGCGTCCGGACAGGGGATTACAATGAGCAGTTCTTC	TRBD1	.	TRBJ2-1	TRBV9
CSVTLGTSGSYEQYF	TGCAGCGTCACATTGGGGACTAGCGGCTCCTACGAGCAGTACTTC	TRBD2	.	TRBJ2-7	TRBV29-1
CASSVQGNYGYTF	TGTGCCAGTAGTGTACAGGGGAACTATGGCTACACCTTC	TRBD1	once	TRBJ1-2	TRBV19
CASSVVTTTVNTEAFF	TGTGCCAGCAGCGTAGTTACAACGACAGTGAACACTGAAGCTTTCTTT	.	.	TRBJ1-1	TRBV9
CASSFEPGLLNEQFF	TGTGCCAGCAGTTTTGAACCGGGACTCTTAAATGAGCAGTTCTTC	.	.	TRBJ2-1	TRBV28
CASSQDTGSYNEQFF	TGCGCCAGCAGCCAAGATACCGGGTCCTACAATGAGCAGTTCTTC	.	once	TRBJ2-1	TRBV4-3
CASSFQETQYF	TGCGCCAGCAGCTTTCAAGAGACCCAGTACTTC	.	.	TRBJ2-5	TRBV5-1
CASSLSSGIYGYTF	TGTGCCAGCAGTTTATCTTCAGGGATCTATGGCTACACCTTC	.	.	TRBJ1-2	TRBV27
CASNPRTGNYGYTF	TGTGCCAGCAACCCCCGGACAGGGAACTATGGCTACACCTTC	TRBD1	.	TRBJ1-2	TRBV14
CSAPFNTQYF	TGCAGTGCGCCATTTAATACGCAGTATTTT	.	.	TRBJ2-3	TRBV20-1
CASSEALLYEQYF	TGTGCCAGCAGTGAAGCGCTTCTCTACGAGCAGTACTTC	.	.	TRBJ2-7	TRBV2
CASSLIRDRPLINYGYTF	TGTGCCAGCAGCTTAATCCGGGACAGGCCGCTGATAAACTATGGCTACACCTTC	TRBD1	.	TRBJ1-2	TRBV7-8
CASSPPPGQGGIGNQPQHF	TGTGCCAGCTCACCACCTCCGGGACAGGGGGGTATTGGCAATCAGCCCCAGCATTTT	TRBD1	.	TRBJ1-5	TRBV18
CASSLQVSNEQFF	TGTGCCAGCAGCTTACAAGTTTCCAATGAGCAGTTCTTC	.	.	TRBJ2-1	TRBV11-2
CASSPVGFEAFF	TGTGCCAGCAGCCCAGTCGGTTTTGAAGCTTTCTTT	.	once	TRBJ1-1	TRBV11-2
CASSLGEYGQHEQYF	TGCGCCAGCAGCTTGGGGGAATATGGACAGCACGAGCAGTACTTC	.	.	TRBJ2-7	TRBV5-1
CSVNGLAGGGTDTQYF	TGCAGCGTTAACGGACTAGCGGGCGGGGGAACAGATACGCAGTATTTT	TRBD2	.	TRBJ2-3	TRBV29-1
CASSLWGLVGEQFF	TGTGCCAGCAGTTTATGGGGACTAGTTGGTGAGCAGTTCTTC	TRBD2	.	TRBJ2-1	TRBV27
CASSLLALSEQYF	TGTGCCAGCAGCTTACTCGCCCTAAGCGAGCAGTACTTC	.	once	TRBJ2-7	TRBV7-2
CASRPQVYSNQPQHF	TGTGCCAGCAGGCCACAGGTATATAGCAATCAGCCCCAGCATTTT	.	.	TRBJ1-5	TRBV28
CASSWGDSYEQYF	TGTGCCAGTAGCTGGGGAGACTCCTACGAGCAGTACTTC	.	.	TRBJ2-7	TRBV19
CASRPAAGLGAYEQYF	TGTGCCAGCAGACCTGCGGCGGGACTAGGGGCCTACGAGCAGTACTTC	TRBD2	once	TRBJ2-7	TRBV7-2
CASSGPGTSGRGSTDTQYF	TGTGCCAGCAGCGGACCCGGGACTAGCGGGAGGGGGAGCACAGATACGCAGTATTTT	TRBD2	.	TRBJ2-3	TRBV9
CASRENPRQGAYEQYF	TGTGCCAGCAGGGAAAACCCGAGACAGGGCGCCTACGAGCAGTACTTC	TRBD1	.	TRBJ2-7	TRBV6-4
CASSLDGQGEYYEQYF	TGTGCCAGCAGTCTCGATGGACAGGGCGAGTACTACGAGCAGTACTTC	TRBD1	once	TRBJ2-7	TRBV27
CASSPRDRSYEQYF	TGTGCCAGTAGTCCCAGGGACAGATCCTACGAGCAGTACTTC	TRBD1	.	TRBJ2-7	TRBV19
CASSGDQPQHF	TGTGCCAGCAGCGGGGATCAGCCCCAGCATTTT	.	once	TRBJ1-5	TRBV28
CASSPDWGVVAEAFF	TGTGCCAGCAGTCCGGACTGGGGAGTAGTGGCTGAAGCTTTCTTT	.	.	TRBJ1-1	TRBV7-9
CASSHTLGVAGDPDTQYF	TGCGCCAGCAGCCACACCCTGGGGGTAGCGGGAGACCCAGATACGCAGTATTTT	TRBD2	.	TRBJ2-3	TRBV4-3
CASSLPFRLAVEQYF	TGTGCCAGCAGTTTACCCTTCCGGCTAGCTGTCGAGCAGTACTTC	.	once	TRBJ2-7	TRBV28